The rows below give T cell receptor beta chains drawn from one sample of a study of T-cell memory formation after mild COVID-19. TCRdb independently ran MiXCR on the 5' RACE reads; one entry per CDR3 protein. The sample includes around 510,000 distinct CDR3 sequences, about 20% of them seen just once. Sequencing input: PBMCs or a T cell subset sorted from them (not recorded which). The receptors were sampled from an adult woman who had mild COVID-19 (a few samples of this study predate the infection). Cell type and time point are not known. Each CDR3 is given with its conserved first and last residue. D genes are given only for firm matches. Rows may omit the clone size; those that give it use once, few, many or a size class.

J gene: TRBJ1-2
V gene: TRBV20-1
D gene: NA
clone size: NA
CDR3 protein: CSAPRARDYGYTF
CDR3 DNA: TGCAGTGCCCCGAGAGCACGAGACTATGGCTACACCTTC

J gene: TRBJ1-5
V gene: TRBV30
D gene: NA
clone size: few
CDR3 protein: CAWSETGSNQPQHF
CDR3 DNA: TGTGCCTGGAGTGAGACAGGTAGCAATCAGCCCCAGCATTTT

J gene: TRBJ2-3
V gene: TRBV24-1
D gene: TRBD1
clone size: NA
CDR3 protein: CATSDTGGRSTDTQYF
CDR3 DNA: TGTGCCACCAGCGATACAGGGGGGCGAAGCACAGATACGCAGTATTTT

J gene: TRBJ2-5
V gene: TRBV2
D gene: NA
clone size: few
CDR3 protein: CASSERIQGQETQYF
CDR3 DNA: TGTGCCAGCAGTGAAAGGATACAGGGCCAAGAGACCCAGTACTTC

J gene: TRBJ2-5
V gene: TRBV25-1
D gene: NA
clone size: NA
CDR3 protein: CASSRMQGETQYF
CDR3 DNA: TGTGCCAGCAGTCGGATGCAGGGAGAGACCCAGTACTTC

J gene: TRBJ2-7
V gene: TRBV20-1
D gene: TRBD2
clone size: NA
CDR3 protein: CSARVAGGNEQYF
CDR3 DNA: TGCAGTGCTAGAGTTGCGGGAGGGAACGAGCAGTACTTC

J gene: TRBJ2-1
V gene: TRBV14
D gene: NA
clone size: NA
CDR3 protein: CASSQGYDNEQFF
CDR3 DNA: TGTGCCAGCAGCCAAGGCTACGACAATGAGCAGTTCTTC

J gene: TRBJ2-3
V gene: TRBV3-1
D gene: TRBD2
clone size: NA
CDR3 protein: CASSLPGGLYTDTQYF
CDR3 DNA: TGTGCCAGCAGCCTCCCCGGGGGACTATACACAGATACGCAGTATTTT

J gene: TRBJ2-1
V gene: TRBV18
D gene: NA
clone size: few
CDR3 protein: CASSPYSGVDEQFF
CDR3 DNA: TGTGCCAGCTCACCTTACAGCGGAGTCGATGAGCAGTTCTTC

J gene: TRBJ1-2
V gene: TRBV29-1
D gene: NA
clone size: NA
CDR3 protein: CSVIHGGLYGYTF
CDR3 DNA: TGCAGCGTTATCCACGGAGGTCTCTATGGCTACACCTTC

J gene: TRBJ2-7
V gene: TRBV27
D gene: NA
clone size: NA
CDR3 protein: CASSFSGVRQYF
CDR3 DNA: TGTGCCAGCAGTTTTAGTGGAGTCCGTCAGTACTTC

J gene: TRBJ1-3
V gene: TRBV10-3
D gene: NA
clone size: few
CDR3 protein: CAISREPGAGNTIYF
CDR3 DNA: TGTGCCATCAGTCGGGAACCAGGGGCTGGAAACACCATATATTTT

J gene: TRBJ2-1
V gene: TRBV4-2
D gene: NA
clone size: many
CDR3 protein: CASSQDTTGGSYNEQFF
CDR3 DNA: TGTGCCAGCAGCCAAGATACGACAGGAGGGTCCTACAATGAGCAGTTCTTC

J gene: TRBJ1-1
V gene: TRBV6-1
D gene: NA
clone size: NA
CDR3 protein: CASSERGVTEAFF
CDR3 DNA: TGTGCCAGCAGTGAACGAGGCGTAACTGAAGCTTTCTTT

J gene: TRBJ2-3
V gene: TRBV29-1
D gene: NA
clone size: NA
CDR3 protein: CSVGTVADTQYF
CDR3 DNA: TGCAGCGTTGGGACAGTGGCAGATACGCAGTATTTT

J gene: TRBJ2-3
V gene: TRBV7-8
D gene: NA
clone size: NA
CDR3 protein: CASSLGQRLADTQYF
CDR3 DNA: TGTGCCAGCAGCTTGGGGCAGAGGTTGGCAGATACGCAGTATTTT

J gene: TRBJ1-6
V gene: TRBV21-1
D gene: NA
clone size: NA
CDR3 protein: CASSRYRSHYSPLHF
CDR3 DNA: TGTGCCAGCAGCAGATATCGTTCCCATTATTCACCCCTCCACTTT

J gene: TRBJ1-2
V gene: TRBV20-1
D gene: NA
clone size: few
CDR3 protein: CSARGAGGYTF
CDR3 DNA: TGCAGTGCTAGAGGGGCTGGTGGCTACACCTTC

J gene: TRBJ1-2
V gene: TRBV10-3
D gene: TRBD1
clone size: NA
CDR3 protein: CAISGQGASGYTF
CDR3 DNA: TGTGCCATCAGTGGACAGGGGGCCAGCGGCTACACCTTC

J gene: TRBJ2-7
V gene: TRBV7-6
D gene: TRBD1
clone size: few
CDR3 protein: CASSPQGLSTYEQYF
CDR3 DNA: TGTGCCAGCAGCCCACAGGGGCTCTCAACCTACGAGCAGTACTTC

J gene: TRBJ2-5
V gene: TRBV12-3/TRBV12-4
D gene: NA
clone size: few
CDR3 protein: CASGDSYQETQYF
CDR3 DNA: TGTGCCAGCGGTGACAGCTATCAAGAGACCCAGTACTTC

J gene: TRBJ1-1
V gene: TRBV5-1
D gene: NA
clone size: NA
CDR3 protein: CASSLDRVKTEAFF
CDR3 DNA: TGCGCCAGCAGCTTGGACAGAGTAAAGACTGAAGCTTTCTTT

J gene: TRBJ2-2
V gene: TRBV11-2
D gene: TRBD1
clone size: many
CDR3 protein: CASSLSRDRVRTGELFF
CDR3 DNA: TGTGCCAGCAGCTTAAGTCGCGACAGGGTGCGCACCGGGGAGCTGTTTTTT

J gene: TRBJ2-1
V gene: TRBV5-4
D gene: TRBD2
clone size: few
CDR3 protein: CASTGLAGLSSYNEQFF
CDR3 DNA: TGTGCCAGCACAGGACTAGCGGGACTCAGCTCCTACAATGAGCAGTTCTTC

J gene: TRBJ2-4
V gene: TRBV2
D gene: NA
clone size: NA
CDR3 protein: CASSGEQGNIQYF
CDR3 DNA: TGTGCCAGCAGTGGTGAACAGGGAAACATTCAGTACTTC

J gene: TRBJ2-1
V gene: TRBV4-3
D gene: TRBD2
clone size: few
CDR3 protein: CASSQALSGSLGNEQFF
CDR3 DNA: TGCGCCAGCAGCCAAGCCCTCAGCGGGAGTTTAGGCAATGAGCAGTTCTTC

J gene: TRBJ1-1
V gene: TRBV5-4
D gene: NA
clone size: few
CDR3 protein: CASSVGTVNTEAFF
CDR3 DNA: TGTGCCAGCAGCGTCGGGACGGTGAACACTGAAGCTTTCTTT

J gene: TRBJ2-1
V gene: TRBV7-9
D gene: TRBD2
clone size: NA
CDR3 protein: CASSSGLAWNEQFF
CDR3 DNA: TGTGCCAGCAGCTCTGGACTAGCTTGGAATGAGCAGTTCTTC

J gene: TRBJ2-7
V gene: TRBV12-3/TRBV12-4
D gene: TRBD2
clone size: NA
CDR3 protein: CAGDRLAEGGWYEQYF
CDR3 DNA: TGTGCCGGCGATCGACTAGCGGAGGGGGGTTGGTACGAGCAGTACTTC

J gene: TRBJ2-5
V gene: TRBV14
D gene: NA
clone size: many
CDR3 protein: CASSHLTIETQYF
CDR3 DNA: TGTGCCAGCAGCCACCTGACAATTGAGACCCAGTACTTC

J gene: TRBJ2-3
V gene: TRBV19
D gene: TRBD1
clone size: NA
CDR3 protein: CASSDRDSSTDTQYF
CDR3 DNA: TGTGCCAGTAGTGACCGGGACAGTTCCACAGATACGCAGTATTTT

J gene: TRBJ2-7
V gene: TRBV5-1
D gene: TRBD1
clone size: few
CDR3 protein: CASSSWTGPGYEQYF
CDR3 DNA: TGCGCCAGCAGCTCCTGGACAGGGCCGGGCTACGAGCAGTACTTC

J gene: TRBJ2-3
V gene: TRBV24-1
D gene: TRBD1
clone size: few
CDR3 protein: CATSDPTGFADTQYF
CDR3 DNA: TGTGCCACCAGTGATCCGACAGGGTTTGCAGATACGCAGTATTTT

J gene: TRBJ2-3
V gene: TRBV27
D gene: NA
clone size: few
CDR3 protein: CASSSGAKGEDTQYF
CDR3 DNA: TGTGCCAGCAGTTCCGGGGCCAAAGGGGAAGATACGCAGTATTTT

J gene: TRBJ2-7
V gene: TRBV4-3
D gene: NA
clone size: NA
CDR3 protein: CASSQEVEDGAYEQYF
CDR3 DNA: TGCGCCAGCAGCCAAGAAGTCGAGGACGGCGCCTACGAGCAGTACTTC

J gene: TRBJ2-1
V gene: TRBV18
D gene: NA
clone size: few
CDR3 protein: CASSPPHQFEQFF
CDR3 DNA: TGTGCCAGCTCACCACCGCACCAGTTTGAGCAGTTCTTC

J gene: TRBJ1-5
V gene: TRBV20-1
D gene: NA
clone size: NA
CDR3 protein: CSASTSPIQGSLSNQPQHF
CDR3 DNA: TGCAGTGCTAGCACCTCCCCGATACAGGGAAGTCTTAGCAATCAGCCCCAGCATTTT

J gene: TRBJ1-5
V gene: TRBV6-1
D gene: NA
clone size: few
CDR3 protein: CASRDSNQPQHF
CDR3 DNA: TGTGCCAGCAGGGATAGCAATCAGCCCCAGCATTTT

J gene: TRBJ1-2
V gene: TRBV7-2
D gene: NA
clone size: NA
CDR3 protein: CASSLSDGYGYTF
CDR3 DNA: TGTGCCAGCAGCTTATCGGACGGTTATGGCTACACCTTC

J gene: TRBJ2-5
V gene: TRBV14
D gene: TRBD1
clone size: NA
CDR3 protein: CASSQVKDRATQYF
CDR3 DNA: TGTGCCAGCAGCCAAGTAAAGGACAGGGCTACCCAGTACTTC